The 22 T cell receptor beta chains given below trace back to one sample, sequenced in a study of blood T cell repertoires in COVID-19. Data came from immunoSEQ multiplex PCR; TCRdb stores just in-frame clones and leaves some out. The profile covers about 190,000 clones, with about 85% appearing a single time and roughly 25% taken by the ten largest. The sample taken for sequencing was PBMCs or T cells enriched from blood (not recorded which). Every receptor here comes from a woman aged 40 to 50 in a cohort exposed to, infected with or recovered from COVID-19 (not recorded which).

This chain uses TRBV7-8 with TRBJ1-4, with D possibly matching TRBD1 (5 bases). CDR1 is SGHVS and CDR2 is FQNEAQ in the germline V gene. CDR3 size: 15 residues. V dropped 4 bases and J dropped 8 bases, with 17 bases sitting between them. CDR3 nucleotide sequence: TGTGCCAGCAGCTCCCCGACAGCTACTGAAGAAAAACTGTTTTTT. It encodes CASSSPTATEEKLFF.

This chain uses TRBV5-1 with TRBJ1-2, with 9 bases matching TRBD1. The CDR3 is 20 residues long. In germline, CDR1 is SGHRS, CDR2 YFSETQ. Losses at the gene ends were 5 bases for V and 5 bases for J; bases not matched to a gene: 25. CDR3 sequence: CASSSPRDRAFTLPRYGYTF. The CDR3, as DNA: TGCGCCAGCAGTTCCCCCCGGGACAGGGCTTTTACGCTCCCCCGATATGGCTACACCTTC.

In nucleotides, the CDR3 is TGCGCCAGCAGCCAACACGGCGGGAGCATCTGGTACGAGCAGTACTTC. It codes for CASSQHGGSIWYEQYF. The V gene is TRBV4-1, the J gene TRBJ2-7; the match to TRBD2 covers 7 bases. This CDR3 comprises 16 residues. Trimming at V came to 2 bases and at J to 4 bases, leaving 11 bases not matched to a gene. Germline CDR1 reads MGHRA; CDR2 reads YSYEKL.

The rearrangement uses TRBV7-8 and TRBJ1-4; 8 bases are a match to TRBD1. CDR3 length: 17 amino acids. Germline values: CDR1 SGHVS, CDR2 FQNEAQ. The J segment lost 1 base and the V segment lost 0 bases, leaving 4 bases of the junction unmatched. The CDR3 DNA sequence: TGTGCCAGCAGCTTAGCTTCAGGGGGCATAACTAATGAAAAACTGTTTTTT. Protein sequence: CASSLASGGITNEKLFF.

The genes are TRBV21-1 and TRBJ2-7; the DNA was not used to check the table's D call, TRBD2. TRBV21-1 is a recognized pseudogene. The CDR3 covers 15 residues. CDR3 coding DNA: TGTGCCAGCAAGACTGGGAGGGTCGGGCCCTACGAGCAGTACTTC. Translating it yields CASKTGRVGPYEQYF.

The chain has TRBV5-4 and TRBJ2-1; TRBD1 matches at 8 bases. Germline V gene data show CDR1 as SGHNT and CDR2 as YYREEE (reference sequence). The CDR3 runs 14 residues. V dropped 6 bases and J dropped 5; count of bases not matched to a gene: 7. The CDR3 spells CASTLQTGDNEQFF. The CDR3 DNA is TGTGCCAGCACCCTTCAGACAGGGGACAATGAGCAGTTCTTC.

J is TRBJ1-1 and V is TRBV23-1; the D is unclear. TRBV23-1 is flagged as an ORF with uncertain function. V was pared by 0 bases and J by 0 bases, with 14 bases between. The CDR3 loop spans 17 amino acids. This chain's CDR3 is CASSQSYGIAMNTEAFF. CDR3 nucleotide sequence: TGCGCCAGCAGTCAATCGTACGGGATAGCCATGAACACTGAAGCTTTCTTT.

The chain employs TRBV29-1 and TRBJ2-5; the match to TRBD1 covers 12 bases. The V and J ends lost 1 base and 5 bases, in that order; junction bases with no gene match: 17. This CDR3 region has 19 residues. Looked up from germline, CDR1 is SQVTM and CDR2 is ANQGSEA. The chain's CDR3 is CSVEALTGTGGFRIETQYF. CDR3 DNA sequence: TGCAGCGTTGAAGCCCTCACCGGGACAGGGGGCTTTAGAATCGAGACCCAGTACTTC. Drawing the rest from reference TRBV29-1 and TRBJ2-5, the complete variable domain is SAVISQKPSRDICQRGTSLTIQCQVDSQVTMMFWYRQQPGQSLTLIATANQGSEATYESGFVIDKFPISRPNLTFSTLTVSNMSPEDSSIYLCSVEALTGTGGFRIETQYFGPGTRLLVL.

This rearrangement joins TRBV24-1 to TRBJ2-7, with D unclear. Germline CDR1 KGHDR, CDR2 SFDVKD. CDR3 size: 13 residues. V lost 3 bases, J lost 7 bases, and 12 bases lay in between. CDR3 in amino acids: CATSDLLQKEQYF. In nucleotides, the CDR3 is TGTGCCACCAGTGATCTGCTTCAGAAGGAGCAGTACTTC.

The J gene is TRBJ1-6, the V gene TRBV4-1; a weak D match, TRBD1 (5 bases). The CDR3 covers 16 residues. In germline, CDR1 is MGHRA, CDR2 YSYEKL. V lost 2 bases to trimming and J lost 7 bases, with 15 bases between them. The CDR3 protein is CASSQRVGGINSPLHF. The DNA for the CDR3 is TGCGCCAGCAGCCAAAGGGTGGGGGGGATCAATTCACCCCTCCACTTT.

The V gene is TRBV30, the J gene TRBJ2-7; 7 bases agree with TRBD1. This CDR3 spans 14 amino acids. J gave up 7 bases and V 5 bases, and 14 bases lay outside the gene matches. Per germline, CDR1 GTSNPN and CDR2 SVGIG (reference sequence). This CDR3 reads CAWSSSGPRGEQYF. CDR3 nucleotide sequence: TGTGCCTGGTCGAGCTCCGGGCCCAGGGGGGAGCAGTACTTC.

The genes are TRBV5-4 and TRBJ1-2; D is uncertain. Germline V gene lookup returns CDR1 SGHNT and CDR2 YYREEE (reference sequence). This CDR3 spans 13 amino acids. The germline V and J ends were trimmed by 4 bases and 2 bases, with 9 bases remaining between them. The CDR3 DNA reads TGTGCCAGCAGCACTACAAGGAACTATGGCTACACCTTC. Protein product: CASSTTRNYGYTF.

J is TRBJ1-1 and V is TRBV3-1 (or the pseudogene TRBV3-2), with TRBD1 identical over 7 bases. In germline, CDR1 is LGHDT, CDR2 YNNKEL (reference sequence). CDR3 length: 14 amino acids. V was pared by 2 bases and J by 5 bases, with 5 bases of the junction left unmatched. The CDR3 protein is CASSQSGGGTEAFF. The CDR3 bases are TGTGCCAGCAGCCAATCAGGGGGAGGTACTGAAGCTTTCTTT.

The chain uses TRBV9 and TRBJ1-5; 7 nucleotides line up with TRBD1. V was clipped by 4 bases and J by 6 bases; unmatched bases: 7. Germline CDR1 SGDLS, CDR2 YYNGEE. CDR3 length: 14 residues. The CDR3 reads CASSPDRAVQPQHF. DNA of the CDR3: TGTGCCAGCAGCCCCGACAGGGCAGTTCAGCCCCAGCATTTT.

The chain joins TRBV29-1 to TRBJ1-2; 10 positions match TRBD1. Germline CDR1 SQVTM, CDR2 ANQGSEA. J gave up 2 bases and V 1 base, and 7 bases lay outside the gene matches. CDR3 length equals 16 residues. The chain's CDR3 is CSVEGYGQGGNYGYTF. Written as DNA, the CDR3 is TGCAGCGTTGAAGGGTATGGACAGGGGGGGAACTATGGCTACACCTTC.

The chain recombines TRBV6-2 or TRBV6-3 with TRBJ2-1; no firm D call. Per the germline V gene, CDR1 is MNHEY and CDR2 is SVGEGT. The CDR3 runs to 12 residues. V shed 4 bases and J shed 6 bases, with 7 bases lying between them. CDR3 residues: CASSSVLNEQFF. As DNA, the CDR3 is TGTGCCAGCAGTTCGGTCCTCAATGAGCAGTTCTTC.

The chain combines TRBV6-6 with TRBJ2-5, with 10 bases matching TRBD2. J was trimmed by 5 bases and V by 0 bases; bases with no gene match: 6. From germline, CDR1 is MNHNY and CDR2 SVGAGI (reference sequence). There are 16 residues in the CDR3. CDR3 sequence: CASSYSPSGSQETQYF. The DNA for the CDR3 is TGTGCCAGCAGTTACTCGCCTAGCGGGAGTCAGGAGACCCAGTACTTC.

The V and J genes are TRBV5-6 and TRBJ1-1; weak D call: TRBD1 (5 bases). The germline V and J ends were trimmed by 4 bases and 3 bases, with 19 bases remaining between them. The CDR3 is 16 amino acids. CDR1 SGHDT and CDR2 YYEEEE come from the germline V gene. The CDR3 nucleotides read TGTGCCAGCAGCCTCAACGGGGCTAGGAGGGACACTGAAGCTTTCTTT. Translating it yields CASSLNGARRDTEAFF.

This clone occurred a few times. This sequence joins TRBV7-2 and TRBJ1-2, with D hard to call. With 2 bases removed from V and 8 bases from J, the gap between germline ends came to 12 bases. The CDR3 is 13 amino acids. The germline V gene encodes CDR1 SGHTA and CDR2 FQGNSA. CDR3 DNA: TGTGCCAGCAGCTTATTTGACTTACGGGGCTACACCTTC. This translates into CASSLFDLRGYTF.

The chain uses TRBV4-1 and TRBJ1-1; D ambiguous. The CDR3 runs 14 residues. CDR1 is MGHRA and CDR2 is YSYEKL in the germline V gene. With 3 bases removed from V and 1 base from J, the gap between germline ends came to 9 bases. The CDR3 bases are TGCGCCAGCAGCCATATCCCAGGGAACACTGAAGCTTTCTTT. It translates to CASSHIPGNTEAFF.

V usage is TRBV28 and J usage is TRBJ1-1; D possibly corresponds to TRBD1 (6 bases). Looked up from germline, CDR1 is MDHEN and CDR2 is SYDVKM. The CDR3 runs to 16 residues. Trimming removed 5 bases from V and 1 base from J, with 17 bases in between. The CDR3 DNA reads as TGTGCCAGCAGTCTTCCCCCGGGAGGGGGGAACACTGAAGCTTTCTTT. Residues: CASSLPPGGGNTEAFF.

V usage is TRBV5-6 and J usage is TRBJ2-7; 9 bases match TRBD1. The junction had 8 bases not matched to a gene; V was cut back by 4 bases and J by 3 bases. The CDR3 is 15 residues long. CDR1 is SGHDT, CDR2 YYEEEE, per germline. The CDR3 region is CASSPGQGESYEQYF. In DNA form, the CDR3 reads TGTGCCAGCAGCCCGGGACAGGGAGAAAGCTACGAGCAGTACTTC.